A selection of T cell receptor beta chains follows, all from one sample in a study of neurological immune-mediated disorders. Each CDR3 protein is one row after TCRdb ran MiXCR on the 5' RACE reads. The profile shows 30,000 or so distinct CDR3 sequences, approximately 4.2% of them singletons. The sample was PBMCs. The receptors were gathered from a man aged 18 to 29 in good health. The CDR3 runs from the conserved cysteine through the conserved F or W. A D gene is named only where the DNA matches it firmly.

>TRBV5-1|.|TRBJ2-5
CASSNFPGETQYF
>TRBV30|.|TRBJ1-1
CAFKGQLNTEAFF
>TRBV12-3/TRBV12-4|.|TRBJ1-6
CASSVERGSSYNSPLHF
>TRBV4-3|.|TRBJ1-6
CASSQVNGNSPLHF
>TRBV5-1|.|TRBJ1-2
CASSLDVNYGYTF
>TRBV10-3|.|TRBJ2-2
CAIPERGNTGELFF
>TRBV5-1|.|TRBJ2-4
CASSLAGDGINIQYF
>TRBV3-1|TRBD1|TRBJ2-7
CASSQDPGQGYEQYF
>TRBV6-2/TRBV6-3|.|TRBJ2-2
CASRPGASITGELFF
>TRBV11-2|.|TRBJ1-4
CASSLGLPRRKIWEKLFF
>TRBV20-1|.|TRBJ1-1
CSASSRKGEDTEAFF
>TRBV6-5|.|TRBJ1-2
CASSQPGRLSGYTF
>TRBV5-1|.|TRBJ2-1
CASSPAGAGNNEQFF
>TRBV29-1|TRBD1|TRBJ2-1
CSVTEGQPYNEQFF
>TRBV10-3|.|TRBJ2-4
CAISEGNSPKNIQYF
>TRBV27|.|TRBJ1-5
CASSLRMDSIRNQPQHF
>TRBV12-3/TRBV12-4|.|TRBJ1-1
CASSPPSDTEAFF
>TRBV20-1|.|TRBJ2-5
CSARDSSRTAYATQYF
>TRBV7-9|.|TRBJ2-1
CASSQAGAALIYNEQFF